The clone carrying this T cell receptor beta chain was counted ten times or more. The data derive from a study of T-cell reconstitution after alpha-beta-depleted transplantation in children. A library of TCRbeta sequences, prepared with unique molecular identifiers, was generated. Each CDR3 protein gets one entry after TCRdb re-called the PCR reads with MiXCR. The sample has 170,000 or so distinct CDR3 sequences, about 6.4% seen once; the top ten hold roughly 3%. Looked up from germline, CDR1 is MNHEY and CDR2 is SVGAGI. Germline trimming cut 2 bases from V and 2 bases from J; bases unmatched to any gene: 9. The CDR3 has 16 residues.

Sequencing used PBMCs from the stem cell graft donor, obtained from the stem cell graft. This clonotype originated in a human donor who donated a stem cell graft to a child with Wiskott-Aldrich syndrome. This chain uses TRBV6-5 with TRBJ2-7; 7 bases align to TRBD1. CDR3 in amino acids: CASSYKGTGVPYEQYF. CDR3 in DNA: TGTGCCAGCAGTTACAAGGGTACAGGGGTTCCCTACGAGCAGTACTTC.